The T cell receptor (beta chain) described here comes from a study of shared clonotypes between healthy human individuals. This CDR3 contains 13 residues. Germline values: CDR1 SNHLY, CDR2 FYNNEI. Authors' processing steps: Sequence data from immunoSEQ were junction-only and lacked quality scores; consequently, filtering differed. Libraries were prepared by immunoSEQ multiplex PCR; TCRdb keeps only in-frame clonotypes and omits some of them. V and J calls plus clone size are reproduced from that table; the DNA served to infer D and trimming. The sample holds about 460,000 clones, roughly 80% seen once. As for this clone: As yet, its antigen is unknown. At one end, the junction sequence differs from germline, possibly due to a read error.

Findings and caveats of the study: The study drew on few donors, limiting represented genetic and exposure-history diversity. Tissue TCR repertoires likely differ from these blood-only repertoires.

Donors, without exception, were Caucasian adults residing in Nashville, Tennessee. This clonotype originated in a woman aged 40 to 55 in good health. Some clones in this sample may be carry-over from other donors' samples. The sequenced sample was PBMCs. This chain joins TRBV2 and TRBJ2-7; 8 nucleotides match TRBD1. The DNA for the CDR3 is TGCGCCAGCAGACGAGACAGGGGCAACGAGCAGTACTTC. Residues: CASRRDRGNEQYF. The full variable domain, rest sourced from reference TRBV2 and TRBJ2-7, is EPEVTQTPSHQVTQMGQEVILRCVPISNHLYFYWYRQILGQKVEFLVSFYNNEISEKSEIFDDQFSVERPDGSNFTLKIRSTKLEDSAMYFCASRRDRGNEQYFGPGTRLTVT.